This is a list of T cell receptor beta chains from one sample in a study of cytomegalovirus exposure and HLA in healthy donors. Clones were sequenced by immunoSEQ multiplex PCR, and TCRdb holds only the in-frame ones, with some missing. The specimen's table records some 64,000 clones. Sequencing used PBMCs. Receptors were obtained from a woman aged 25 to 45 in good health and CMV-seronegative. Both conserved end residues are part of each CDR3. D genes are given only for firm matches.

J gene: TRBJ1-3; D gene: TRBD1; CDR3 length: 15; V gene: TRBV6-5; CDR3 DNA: TGTGCCAGCAGTTCGGACAGGGGAGCTGGAAACACCATATATTTT; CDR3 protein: CASSSDRGAGNTIYF
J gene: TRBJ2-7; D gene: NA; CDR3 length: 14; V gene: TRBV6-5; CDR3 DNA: TGTGCCAGCAGTCTAGACAGGTGGCGAGACGAGCAGTACTTC; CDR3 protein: CASSLDRWRDEQYF
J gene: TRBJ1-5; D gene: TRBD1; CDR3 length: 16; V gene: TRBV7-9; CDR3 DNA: TGTGCCAGCAGTTACCAGGGGGTTGAGGGCAATCAGCCCCAGCATTTT; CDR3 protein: CASSYQGVEGNQPQHF
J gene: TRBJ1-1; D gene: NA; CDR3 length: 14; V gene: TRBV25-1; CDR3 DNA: TGTGCCAGCAGTGATGTGGGGCAGGGGAAAGAAGCTTTCTTT; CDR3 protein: CASSDVGQGKEAFF
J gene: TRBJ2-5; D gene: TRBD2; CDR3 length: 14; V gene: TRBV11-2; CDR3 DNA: TGTGCCAGCAGCCGGGCGGGGGGAGGAGAGACCCAGTACTTC; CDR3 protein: CASSRAGGGETQYF
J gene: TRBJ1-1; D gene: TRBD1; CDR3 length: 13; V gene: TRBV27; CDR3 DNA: TGTGCCAGCTTCAGGGGGCTGAACACTGAAGCTTTCTTT; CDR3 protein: CASFRGLNTEAFF
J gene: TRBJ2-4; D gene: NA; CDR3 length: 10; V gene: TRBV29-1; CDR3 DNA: TGCAGCGTTATAGAAAACATTCAGTACTTC; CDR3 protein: CSVIENIQYF
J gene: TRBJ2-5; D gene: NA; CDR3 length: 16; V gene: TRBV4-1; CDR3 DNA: TGCGCCAGCAGCCAAGATCCCGTGGCCCGGGGGGAGACCCAGTACTTC; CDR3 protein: CASSQDPVARGETQYF
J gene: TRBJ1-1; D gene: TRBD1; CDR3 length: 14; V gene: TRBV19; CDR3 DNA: TGTGCCAGTAGTGCAGACAGGGCCGTCATTGAAGCTTTCTTT; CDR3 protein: CASSADRAVIEAFF
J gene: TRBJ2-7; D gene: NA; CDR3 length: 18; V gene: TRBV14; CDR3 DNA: TGTGCCAGCAGCCTCCGTACGGCAGGGCGCGGTGTGGGCTACGAGCAGTACTTC; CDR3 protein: CASSLRTAGRGVGYEQYF
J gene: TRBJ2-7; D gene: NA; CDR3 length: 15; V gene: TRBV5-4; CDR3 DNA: TGTGCCAGCAGCTTGTTTGGGGGCCTGAGCTACGAGCAGTACTTC; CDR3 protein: CASSLFGGLSYEQYF
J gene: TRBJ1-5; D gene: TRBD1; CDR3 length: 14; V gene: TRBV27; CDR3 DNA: TGTGCCAGCCGTCAGACAGGGTGGAATCAGCCCCAGCATTTT; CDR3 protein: CASRQTGWNQPQHF
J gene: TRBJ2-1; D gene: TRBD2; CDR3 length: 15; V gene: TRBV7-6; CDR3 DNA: TGTGCCAGCAGCCGAGGGGGACTAGGGGACAATGAGCAGTTCTTC; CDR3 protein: CASSRGGLGDNEQFF
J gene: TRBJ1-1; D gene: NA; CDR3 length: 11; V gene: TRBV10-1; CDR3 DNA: TGCGCCAGCAGTCCGGACACTGAAGCTTTCTTT; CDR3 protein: CASSPDTEAFF
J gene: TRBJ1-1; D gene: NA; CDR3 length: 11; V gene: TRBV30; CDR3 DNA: TGTGCCTGGATTGGAGTTGCTGAAGCTTTCTTT; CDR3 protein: CAWIGVAEAFF
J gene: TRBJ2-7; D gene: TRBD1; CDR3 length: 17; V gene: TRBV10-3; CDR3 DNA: TGTGCCATCAGTGAGTCGAGATTATCCGGGACAGTCAACGAGCAGTACTTC; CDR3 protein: CAISESRLSGTVNEQYF
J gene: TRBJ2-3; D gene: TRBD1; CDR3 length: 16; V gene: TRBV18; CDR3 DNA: TGTGCCAGCTCACAAACGGGTACAGGGGCCACAGATACGCAGTATTTT; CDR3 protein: CASSQTGTGATDTQYF
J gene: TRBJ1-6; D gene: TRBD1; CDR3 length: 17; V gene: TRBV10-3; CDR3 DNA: TGTGCCATCAGTGCAGGACAGGGGTTAGGGGATAATTCACCCCTCCACTTT; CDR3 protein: CAISAGQGLGDNSPLHF
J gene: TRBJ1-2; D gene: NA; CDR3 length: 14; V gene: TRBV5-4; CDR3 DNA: TGTGCCAGCAGCTTGGCCAGGAGGGCGTCCGGCTACACCTTC; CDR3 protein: CASSLARRASGYTF
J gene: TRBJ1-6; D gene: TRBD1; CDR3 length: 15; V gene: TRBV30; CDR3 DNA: TGTGCCTGGACCAGTTACAGGGGGCTTAATTCACCCCTCCACTTT; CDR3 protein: CAWTSYRGLNSPLHF
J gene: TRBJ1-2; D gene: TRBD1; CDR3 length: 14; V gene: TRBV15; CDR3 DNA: TGTGCCACCAGCAGCGGACAGGGGCACTATGGCTACACCTTC; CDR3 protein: CATSSGQGHYGYTF
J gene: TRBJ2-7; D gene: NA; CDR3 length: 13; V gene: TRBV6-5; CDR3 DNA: TGTGCCAGCAGTTACGACAGATACTACGAGCAGTACTTC; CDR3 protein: CASSYDRYYEQYF
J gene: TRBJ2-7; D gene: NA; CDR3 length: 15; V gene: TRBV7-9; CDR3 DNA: TGTGCCAGCAGCTTAGGTGGAGTCGTCTCATACGAGCAGTACTTC; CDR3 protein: CASSLGGVVSYEQYF
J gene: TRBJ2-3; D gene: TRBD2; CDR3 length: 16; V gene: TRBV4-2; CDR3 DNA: TGTGCCAGCAGCCAAGAAGGGGCGGGGGAGCCAGATAAGCAGTATTTT; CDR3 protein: CASSQEGAGEPDKQYF
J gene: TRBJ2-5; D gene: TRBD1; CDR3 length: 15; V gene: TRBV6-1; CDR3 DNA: TGTGCCAGCAGTCCGCGGACAGGGGGCGTGGAGACCCAGTACTTC; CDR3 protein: CASSPRTGGVETQYF
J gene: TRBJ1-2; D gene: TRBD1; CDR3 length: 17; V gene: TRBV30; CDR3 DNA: TGTGCCTGGAGTGACATCAGCCGGGACAGGGGGCTTTTTGGCTACACCTTC; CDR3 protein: CAWSDISRDRGLFGYTF
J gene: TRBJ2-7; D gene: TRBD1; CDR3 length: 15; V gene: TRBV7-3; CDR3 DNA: TGTGCCAGCAGCTTAGGAGGACAGGGAGGCTACGAGCAGTACTTC; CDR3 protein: CASSLGGQGGYEQYF
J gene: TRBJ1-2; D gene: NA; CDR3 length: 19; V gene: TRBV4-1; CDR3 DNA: TGCGCCAGCAGCCAAGAGGGAGGTAGGGCCCAACAGCCCGTTTATGGCTACACCTTC; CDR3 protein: CASSQEGGRAQQPVYGYTF
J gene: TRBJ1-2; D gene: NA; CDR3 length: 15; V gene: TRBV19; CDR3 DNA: TGTGCCAGTAGTATAGGAAGCGCCGCCCGGGATGGCTACACCTTC; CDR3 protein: CASSIGSAARDGYTF
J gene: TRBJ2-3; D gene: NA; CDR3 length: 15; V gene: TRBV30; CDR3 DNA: TGTGCCGGGAGTCCGGGACTGCCCGGCACAGATACGCAGTATTTT; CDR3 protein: CAGSPGLPGTDTQYF
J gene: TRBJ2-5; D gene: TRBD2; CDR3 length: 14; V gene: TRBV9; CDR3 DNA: TGTGCCAGCAACCGAGCGGGAACGACCGAGACCCAGTACTTC; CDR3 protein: CASNRAGTTETQYF
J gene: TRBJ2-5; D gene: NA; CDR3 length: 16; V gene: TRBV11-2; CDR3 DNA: TGTGCCAGCAGCTTCTCCCCCGGGGGGCCACAAGAGACCCAGTACTTC; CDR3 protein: CASSFSPGGPQETQYF
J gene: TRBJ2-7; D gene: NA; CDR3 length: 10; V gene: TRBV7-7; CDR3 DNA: TGTGCTAGCAGGGTCGCCGCAGGGGGGTTC; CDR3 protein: CASRVAAGGF
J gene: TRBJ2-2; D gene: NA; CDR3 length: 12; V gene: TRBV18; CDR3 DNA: TGTGCCAGCTCACCTCGACAGGGGGAGCTGTTTTTT; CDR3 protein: CASSPRQGELFF
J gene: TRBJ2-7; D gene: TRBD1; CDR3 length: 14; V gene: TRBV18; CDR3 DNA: TGTGCCAGCTCACCCGCAGGGGGCGGCTACGAGCAGTACTTC; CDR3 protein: CASSPAGGGYEQYF
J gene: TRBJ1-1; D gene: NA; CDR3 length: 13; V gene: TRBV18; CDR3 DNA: TGTGCCAGCTCAGGACAGTCCGACACTGAAGCTTTCTTT; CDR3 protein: CASSGQSDTEAFF
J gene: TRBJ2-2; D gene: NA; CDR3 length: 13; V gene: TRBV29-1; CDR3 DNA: TGCAGCGTTGAAGCAGGGATAGGTGGGGAGCTGTTTTTT; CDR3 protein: CSVEAGIGGELFF
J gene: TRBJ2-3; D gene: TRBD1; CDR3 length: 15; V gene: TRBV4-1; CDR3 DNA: TGCGCCAGCAGCTACTGGGACAGGGGAACAGATACGCAGTATTTT; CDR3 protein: CASSYWDRGTDTQYF
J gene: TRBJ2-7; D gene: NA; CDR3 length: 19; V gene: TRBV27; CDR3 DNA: TGTGCCAGCAGTTTAAAGGTCGGTTCGGCCTTACAGTTCTCCTACGAGCAGTACTTC; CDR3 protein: CASSLKVGSALQFSYEQYF
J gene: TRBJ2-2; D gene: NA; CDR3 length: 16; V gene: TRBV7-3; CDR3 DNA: TGTGCCAGCAGCCATGCTCCGACAGGGAACACCGGGGAGCTGTTTTTT; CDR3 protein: CASSHAPTGNTGELFF
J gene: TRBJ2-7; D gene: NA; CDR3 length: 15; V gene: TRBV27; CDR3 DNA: TGTGCCAGCAGTAGGGACAGGACTAGCTCCTACGAGCAGTACTTC; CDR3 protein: CASSRDRTSSYEQYF
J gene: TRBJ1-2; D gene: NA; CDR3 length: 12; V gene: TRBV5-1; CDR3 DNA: TGCGCCAGCAGCCCGGGACTCTCTGGCTACACCTTC; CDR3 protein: CASSPGLSGYTF
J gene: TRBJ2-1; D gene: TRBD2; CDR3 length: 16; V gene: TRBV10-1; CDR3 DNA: TGCGCCAGCAGTGAGAGTAGACTACCCGGGGGGAATGAGCAGTTCTTC; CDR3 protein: CASSESRLPGGNEQFF
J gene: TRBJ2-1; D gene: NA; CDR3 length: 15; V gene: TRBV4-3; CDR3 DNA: TGCGCCAGCAGCCAGTTGCAGGGGAGAGGTAATGAGCAGTTCTTC; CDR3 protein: CASSQLQGRGNEQFF
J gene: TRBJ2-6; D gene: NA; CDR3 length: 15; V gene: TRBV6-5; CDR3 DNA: TGTGCCAGCAGTTCCCGGGGGGCAGGGGCCAACGTCCTGACTTTC; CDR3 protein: CASSSRGAGANVLTF
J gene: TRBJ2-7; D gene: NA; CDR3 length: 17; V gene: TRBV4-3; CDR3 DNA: TGCGCCAGCAGCCAGATGTATAAGGACAGAACTTCCTACGAGCAGTACTTC; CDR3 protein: CASSQMYKDRTSYEQYF